This is a list of T cell receptor beta chains from one sample in a study of regulatory T cells in long-lasting Graves disease. TCRdb fed the multiplex PCR reads into MiXCR, producing one record per CDR3 protein. The sample records roughly 250,000 distinct CDR3 sequences, about 17% being singletons. The same data also went into a second study, on T cells in Graves' hyperthyroidism and ophthalmopathy.

Sample: peripheral blood mononuclear cells (PBMCs), taken at new diagnosis, from a patient treated with antithyroid drugs. These receptors all come from a woman aged 30 to 39 with Graves disease. Each CDR3 is given with its conserved first and last residue. The D gene is left open where the match is weak. The size entry is marked missing in some rows and otherwise reads once, few, many or a size class.

>many|.|TRBJ1-4|TRBV7-6
CASSVTPRAGEKLFF
TGTGCCAGCAGCGTAACCCCCAGGGCGGGTGAAAAACTGTTTTTT
>many|TRBD2|TRBJ2-1|TRBV29-1
CSVGGGGMSSYNEQFF
TGCAGCGTTGGGGGCGGGGGGATGAGCTCCTACAATGAGCAGTTCTTC
>once|.|TRBJ2-7|TRBV19
CASSIAGLSSYEQYF
TGTGCCAGTAGTATTGCCGGATTAAGCTCCTACGAGCAGTACTTC
>few|.|TRBJ2-2|TRBV19
CASSTNSAEYTGELFF
TGTGCCAGTAGTACCAACTCAGCGGAGTACACCGGGGAGCTGTTTTTT
>.|.|TRBJ2-1|TRBV2
CASSFERGHEQFF
TGTGCCAGCAGTTTTGAACGGGGGCATGAGCAGTTCTTC
>many|.|TRBJ2-3|TRBV7-2
CASSRSPPNTGSTDTQYF
TGTGCCAGCAGCAGAAGCCCTCCCAACACAGGGTCCACAGATACGCAGTATTTT
>many|.|TRBJ1-1|TRBV5-1
CASSWDIANTEAFF
TGCGCCAGCAGCTGGGACATCGCCAACACTGAAGCTTTCTTT
>many|.|TRBJ2-1|TRBV3-1
CASSQVTGSDEQFF
TGTGCCAGCAGCCAAGTTACAGGGAGCGATGAGCAGTTCTTC
>many|.|TRBJ2-1|TRBV6-5
CASSYAESYNEQFF
TGTGCCAGCAGTTACGCGGAGTCCTACAATGAGCAGTTCTTC
>many|TRBD1|TRBJ2-7|TRBV4-1
CASSSRSTGQGEYEQYF
TGCGCCAGCAGCTCCAGGAGCACGGGACAGGGGGAATACGAGCAGTACTTC
>many|.|TRBJ1-5|TRBV6-1
CASSELVGGSQPQHF
TGTGCCAGCAGTGAACTAGTGGGAGGCAGTCAGCCCCAGCATTTT
>.|.|TRBJ2-2|TRBV9
CASSVAWGGHTGELFF
TGTGCCAGCAGCGTAGCTTGGGGGGGGCACACCGGGGAGCTGTTTTTT